This T cell receptor (beta chain) derives from a study of blood T cell repertoires in COVID-19. For the study at large: Acute and convalescent COVID-19 samples came from the United States, Italy and Spain. In each case, the material was cDNA or gDNA derived from T cells, B-cell-depleted T cells, or PBMCs.

Study processing details: Quantification of nucleated cells was approximated via reference gene primer amplification. Generated by immunoSEQ multiplex PCR, the TCRdb table keeps only in-frame clones and is missing some. Clonal size and the V and J genes are those of that table, whereas D and trimming came from the DNA. The data hold over 100,000 clones, with around 80% observed a single time. V was clipped by 3 bases and J by 1 base; unmatched bases: 5. This CDR3 contains 15 residues. Germline CDR1 and CDR2: MNHEY and SMNVEV (reference sequence). Sample: peripheral blood. The chain recombines TRBV27 with TRBJ1-1, with 7 bases that match TRBD1. This clonotype was obtained from a human donor in a cohort sampled during active or convalescent COVID-19. Here the CDR3 DNA reads TGTGCCAGCAGTTTTGCGGGACAGAGGAACACTGAAGCTTTCTTT. Its translation: CASSFAGQRNTEAFF.